This T cell receptor beta chain was captured in a study of T cells after yellow fever vaccination. Turning to the study itself: Low-cell-number fractions underwent preparation using SMART-Seq v4 Ultra Low Input. Study-wide points: One caveat is that FACS-sorted repertoires could contain abundant clonotypes contaminating from the bulk population.

As to this clonotype: Its antigen is undetermined.

MiXCR, applied by TCRdb to the 5' RACE reads, yields one record per CDR3 protein. Of fewer than 350,000 distinct CDR3 sequences in the sample, roughly 8.7% are singletons; the top ten hold approximately 19%. The ends lost 6 bases at V and 4 bases at J; junction bases unmatched: 6. This CDR3 contains 14 residues. The TCR comes from a man between 18 and 29 years old who received the YFV17D yellow fever vaccine. The sample consisted of PBMCs, taken on the day of the first yellow fever vaccination. V and J are TRBV12-3 or TRBV12-4 and TRBJ1-3; 7 positions agree with TRBD1. This CDR3 reads CASSLTGWGNTIYF. CDR3 sequence (DNA): TGTGCCAGCAGCCTGACAGGGTGGGGAAACACCATATATTTT.